This is a list of T cell receptor beta chains from one sample in a study of shared clonotypes between healthy human individuals. TCRdb keeps only in-frame clones here, not all; method: immunoSEQ multiplex PCR. Among some 1 million clones, approximately 70% were seen once, and the ten largest hold over 1.3%. The sequencing sample was made of memory CD4+ T cells sorted from blood. These receptors were collected from a man younger than 35 in good health. Each CDR3 is given without its conserved first and last residue. Each record gives: V gene, J gene, CDR3 protein.

>TRBV18|TRBJ2-7
ASSPRTGGYEQY
>TRBV5-5|TRBJ2-3
ASSPSGQRTDTQY
>TRBV19|TRBJ1-1
ASSLQWGLPNTEAF
>TRBV7-3|TRBJ1-1
ASSSEYNLGAPNTEAF
>TRBV9|TRBJ2-1
ASSSQGGSGTSGRNNEQF
>TRBV27|TRBJ2-7
ASSLLAGRHEQY
>TRBV7-8|TRBJ1-1
ASSAQTANTEAF
>TRBV28|TRBJ2-5
ASTPTPLVVSQETQY
>TRBV19|TRBJ1-1
ASSKDPHTEAF
>TRBV28|TRBJ1-3
ASSLLARGNTIY
>TRBV15|TRBJ1-6
ATSRGSTGRNSPLH
>TRBV5-6|TRBJ1-1
ASSLVKTEAF
>TRBV5-4|TRBJ2-7
ASSPGGAGEVYEQY
>TRBV2|TRBJ1-5
ASDAAEGQPQH
>TRBV27|TRBJ2-7
ASSLKYSSGSGYEQY
>TRBV11-2|TRBJ2-1
ASRGYNEQF
>TRBV7-2|TRBJ1-5
ASSLARGRRDQPQH
>TRBV29-1|TRBJ1-2
SVGRQGVGYT
>TRBV5-6|TRBJ1-3
ASSHDAGYSGNTIY
>TRBV7-6|TRBJ1-6
ASSFTGGNSPLH
>TRBV5-1|TRBJ2-6
ASKQGTGANVLT
>TRBV5-1|TRBJ2-3
ASSFGHKGDTQY
>TRBV4-3|TRBJ1-2
ASSQEWTEYGYT
>TRBV18|TRBJ2-7
ASSPFGQVSSYEQY
>TRBV29-1|TRBJ1-2
SVDPRTSYGYT
>TRBV2|TRBJ2-3
ASAMQGGTDTQY
>TRBV9|TRBJ1-2
ASSVSPGQSYGYT
>TRBV2|TRBJ1-6
ASSAPGKLNSPLH
>TRBV28|-
ASSFSDAYEQY
>TRBV4-1|TRBJ1-2
ASSQDAGNLANYGYT
>TRBV5-4|TRBJ2-2
ASSRDDTGELF
>TRBV10-2|TRBJ2-7
ASRYENRVPYEQY
>TRBV7-9|TRBJ1-3
ASSLELKSSGNTIY
>TRBV7-9|TRBJ2-2
ASSRNTGGGTGELF